This TCR beta chain stems from a study of response to subunit inactivated influenza vaccine. This clonotype has only one observation. V was shortened by 5 bases and J by 2 bases, with 10 bases between the two germline ends. Germline CDR1 is SQVTM and CDR2 is ANQGSEA. There are 13 residues in the CDR3. Each CDR3 protein gets one entry after TCRdb re-called the RT-PCR reads with MiXCR. The table shows roughly 500,000 distinct CDR3 sequences, with roughly 23% occurring only once. The data also belong to a second study, concerning T cells expressing NK-cell markers. In that study: The TCR beta cDNA came from 5'RACE template switching with UMIs.

The receptor's source is a man aged 50 or older who received an inactivated influenza vaccine. The chain uses TRBV29-1 and TRBJ2-1, with D unresolved. The sample in question was CD4+ T cells sorted from PBMCs, obtained about 11 days after vaccination. CDR3 residues: CSVLVGTYNEQFF. CDR3 DNA: TGCAGCGTTTTGGTAGGGACCTACAATGAGCAGTTCTTC.